This TCR beta chain was identified in a study of T cells in localized non-small cell lung cancer. Comment on this clone: The antigen remains unidentified.

The CDR3 runs to 16 residues. The J segment lost 4 bases and the V segment lost 0 bases, leaving 3 bases of the junction unmatched. Germline V lookup: CDR1 LGHNA, CDR2 YSLEER. Findings and limits, study-wide: Compared with tumor, uninvolved adjacent lung displayed greater T cell clonality, ranking highest overall.

Profiled with immunoSEQ multiplex PCR; TCRdb holds only in-frame clones, not every one. The top ten clones hold 17% of a sample with roughly 48,000 clones, roughly 80% of them seen once. The clonotype comes from a man aged 40-75 years with stage I squamous cell lung carcinoma. The specimen was peripheral blood, collected before any cancer treatment. The genes are TRBV4-3 and TRBJ2-1, with TRBD2 matching 10 bases. The DNA of the CDR3 is TGCGCCAGCAGCCAAGACCCTAGCGGGGGTTACAATGAGCAGTTCTTC. Amino acid sequence: CASSQDPSGGYNEQFF.